Given below is one T cell receptor (beta chain) in context. This specimen belongs to a study of blood T cell repertoires in COVID-19. The wider study: COVID-19 samples from acute and convalescent phases originated in the United States, Italy and Spain.

Clones were sequenced by immunoSEQ multiplex PCR, and TCRdb holds only the in-frame ones, with some missing. The sample has about 300,000 clones, 80% to 90% seen once. Germline V gene sequence: CDR1 LNHDA, CDR2 SQIVND (reference sequence). The CDR3 covers 13 residues. Trimming took off 7 bases at V and 5 bases at J, with 14 bases between the two ends. The source is a woman aged 40 to 50 who had recovered from COVID-19. The chain uses TRBV19 and TRBJ2-5; weak D call: TRBD2 (5 bases). Sequencing used peripheral blood. CDR3 protein: CASTGRAVETQYF. The CDR3 bases are TGTGCCAGTACCGGCCGAGCGGTGGAGACCCAGTACTTC.